This TCR beta chain stems from a study of T cells after posttransplantation cyclophosphamide. Study results and limitations: Tissue-infiltrating T cells from skin or gut overlapped little with blood T cells. After PTCy, TRB diversity resembled that of CNI/methotrexate controls.

Cyclophosphamide on days +3 and +4 followed busulfan-fludarabine conditioning and a marrow graft. Notes on this clone: Its specificity is not known.

Germline V gene data show CDR1 as SGDLS and CDR2 as YYNGEE. Trimming shortened V by 1 base and J by 6 bases, and 14 bases separated the two germline ends. This CDR3 spans 15 amino acids. TCRdb's copy holds only in-frame clones and misses some; the assay was immunoSEQ multiplex PCR. Here the sample spans 11,000 or so clones, approximately 90% being singletons. The material was PBMCs, obtained after allogeneic stem cell transplant with posttransplant cyclophosphamide. This sequence was found in a female patient between 30 and 39 years old who received an allogeneic stem cell transplant from an unrelated donor, was CMV-positive, and had no GVHD. Some T cells may have originated in the graft donor. V and J are TRBV9 and TRBJ2-1; D is unresolved. As DNA, the CDR3 is TGTGCCAGCAGCGTAAGATCGCTTGGGCCCAATGAGCAGTTCTTC. Translating gives CASSVRSLGPNEQFF.